This T cell receptor beta chain was retrieved from a study of beta chain features in type 1 diabetes. Study-wide results and caveats: PCR could preferentially amplify shorter templates, alike in patients and controls. Moderate yet significant TCRB CDR3 shortening was seen in Type 1 diabetes patients in all four CD4+ subsets. Whether HLA type affects TCRB rearrangement stayed undetermined in the present work.

Of note for this clone: What it binds is not known.

Isolated RNA was reverse transcribed in full, so expressed TCRB transcripts were sequenced. Here immunoSEQ multiplex PCR was the method, and the copy in TCRdb shows in-frame clones only, minus some. The sample carries 240,000 or so clones, about 25% recorded once. The CDR3 loop spans 14 amino acids. With 6 bases removed from V and 5 bases from J, the gap between germline ends came to 13 bases. Germline V gene data show CDR1 as SEHNR and CDR2 as FQNEAQ (reference sequence). Sorting with CD45RO/CCR7/CD25/CD127/CD95/CD27 yielded naive, central memory, regulatory and stem-like memory CD4+ cells. The chain joins TRBV7-9 to TRBJ2-2; maybe TRBD1 (6 bases). The clonotype originates from a man aged 25 to 40 in good health. Sequenced: central memory CD4+ T cells from blood. CDR3 sequence (DNA): TGTGCCAGCAGTCCACAGGGAGAAACCGGGGAGCTGTTTTTT. Residues: CASSPQGETGELFF.